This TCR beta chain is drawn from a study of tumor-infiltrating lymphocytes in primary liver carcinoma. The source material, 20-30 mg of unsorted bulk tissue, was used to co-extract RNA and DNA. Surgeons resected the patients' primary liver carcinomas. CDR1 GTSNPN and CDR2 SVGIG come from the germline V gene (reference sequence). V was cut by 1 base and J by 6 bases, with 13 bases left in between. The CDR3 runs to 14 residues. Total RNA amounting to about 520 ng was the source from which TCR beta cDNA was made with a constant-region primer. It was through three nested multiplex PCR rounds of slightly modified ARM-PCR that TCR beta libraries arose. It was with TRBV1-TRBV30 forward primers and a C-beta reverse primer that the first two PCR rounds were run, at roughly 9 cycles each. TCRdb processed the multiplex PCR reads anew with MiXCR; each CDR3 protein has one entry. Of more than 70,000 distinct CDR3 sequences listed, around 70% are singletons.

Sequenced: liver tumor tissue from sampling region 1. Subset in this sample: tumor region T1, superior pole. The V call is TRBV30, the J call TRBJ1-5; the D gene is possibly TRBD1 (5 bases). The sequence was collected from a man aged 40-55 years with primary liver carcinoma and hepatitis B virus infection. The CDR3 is CAWSAWGFSQPQHF. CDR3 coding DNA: TGTGCCTGGAGTGCCTGGGGCTTCAGTCAGCCCCAGCATTTT. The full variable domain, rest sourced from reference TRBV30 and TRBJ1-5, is SQTIHQWPATLVQPVGSPLSLECTVEGTSNPNLYWYRQAAGRGLQLLFYSVGIGQISSEVPQNLSASRPQDRQFILSSKKLLLSDSGFYLCAWSAWGFSQPQHFGDGTRLSIL.